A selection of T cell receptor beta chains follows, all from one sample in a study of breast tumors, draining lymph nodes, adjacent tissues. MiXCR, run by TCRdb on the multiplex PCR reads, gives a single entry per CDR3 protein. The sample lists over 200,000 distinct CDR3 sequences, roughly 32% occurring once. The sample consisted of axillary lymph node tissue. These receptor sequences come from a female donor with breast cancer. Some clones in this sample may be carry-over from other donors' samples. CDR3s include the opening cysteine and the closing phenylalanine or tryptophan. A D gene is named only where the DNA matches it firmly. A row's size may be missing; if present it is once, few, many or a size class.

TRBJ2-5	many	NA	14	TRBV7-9	TGTGCCAGCAGCCCACCCCGGGTCCAAGAGACCCAGTACTTC	CASSPPRVQETQYF
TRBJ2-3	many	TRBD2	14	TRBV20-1	TGCAGTGCCCGAAGCGGGAGCCTGCCAGATACGCAGTATTTT	CSARSGSLPDTQYF
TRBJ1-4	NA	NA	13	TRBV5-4	TGTGCCAGCACCAACACCGGGGCCGAAAAACTGTTTTTT	CASTNTGAEKLFF
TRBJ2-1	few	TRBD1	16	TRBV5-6	TGTGCCAGCAGCTTGGCAGGGACAGGGTCCTACAATGAGCAGTTCTTC	CASSLAGTGSYNEQFF
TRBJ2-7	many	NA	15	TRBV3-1	TGTGCCAGCAGCCAAGATTCTTTTGGCGGCTACGAGCAGTACTTC	CASSQDSFGGYEQYF
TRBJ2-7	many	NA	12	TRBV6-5	TGTGCCAGCAGCCTCCCTGGGGGCGAGCAGTACTTC	CASSLPGGEQYF
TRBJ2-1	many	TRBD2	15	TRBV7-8	TGTGCCAGCAGCTCGGGACTACCCTGGGACAATGAGCAGTTCTTC	CASSSGLPWDNEQFF
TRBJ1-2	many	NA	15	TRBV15	TGTGCCACCAGCAGAGGAGGCAGTACTAACTATGGCTACACCTTC	CATSRGGSTNYGYTF
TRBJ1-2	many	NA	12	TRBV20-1	TGCAGTGCTGGGACATCTAACTATGGCTACACCTTC	CSAGTSNYGYTF
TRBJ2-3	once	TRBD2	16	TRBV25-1	TGTGCCAGCAGTGCTAGAGTCGCGGGAGTTATAGATACGCAGTATTTT	CASSARVAGVIDTQYF
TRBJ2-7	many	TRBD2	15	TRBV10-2	TGCGCCAGCACCCCCTCGTCGGGGGGGGGCTACGAGCAGTACTTC	CASTPSSGGGYEQYF
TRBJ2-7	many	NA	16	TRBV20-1	TGCAGTGCTAGACCTTCGAGCAGGGCAATCTCCTACGAGCAGTACTTC	CSARPSSRAISYEQYF
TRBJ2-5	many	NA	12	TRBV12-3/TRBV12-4	TGTGCCAGCATGCGACAGCAAGAGACCCAGTACTTC	CASMRQQETQYF
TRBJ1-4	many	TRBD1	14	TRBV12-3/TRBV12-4	TGTGCCAGCACCCAGACAGGGTATAATGAAAAACTGTTTTTT	CASTQTGYNEKLFF
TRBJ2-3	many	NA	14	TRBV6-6	TGTGCCAGCAGTCCACCGCGATCGTCAGATACGCAGTATTTT	CASSPPRSSDTQYF
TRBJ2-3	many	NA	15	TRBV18	TGTGCCAGCTCACCATTTGGGGGGGCTTGGGATACGCAGTATTTT	CASSPFGGAWDTQYF
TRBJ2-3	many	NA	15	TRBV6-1	TGTGCCACCAGGTCCGGGGCGGTGTTAACAGATACGCAGTATTTT	CATRSGAVLTDTQYF